This T cell receptor beta chain derives from a study of beta chain features in type 1 diabetes. A few counts support this clone. Its antigen is not identified. General study results and limits: Healthy donors had naive, central memory and Treg TCRB repertoires that appeared less similar than those seen among patients. Researchers caution that PCR might favor shorter templates, equally among patients and controls. Shortening of TCRB CDR3s, moderate but significant, appeared in all four CD4+ subsets of Type 1 diabetes patients.

The whole isolated RNA underwent reverse transcription, so sequencing captured expressed TCRB transcripts. Only in-frame clones appear in the TCRdb table, and some are missing; sequencing was by immunoSEQ multiplex PCR. The sample lists around 240,000 clones, over 65% seen once, with around 0.05% in the top ten. The TCR originated in a man under 40 in good health. The sequenced sample consisted of naive CD4+ T cells from blood.

CDR3 coding DNA: TGTGCCTGGAGTAATGGACAGTCCTACGAGCAGTACTTC. Its translation: CAWSNGQSYEQYF. The chain links TRBV30 to TRBJ2-7; weak D call: TRBD1 (6 bases). This CDR3 spans 13 amino acids. The V gene lost 2 bases and the J gene lost 1 base, with 9 bases spanning the gap. The germline gives CDR1 GTSNPN, CDR2 SVGIG (reference sequence).